Below are 9 T cell receptor beta chains sequenced from a single sample in a study of blood T cell repertoires in COVID-19. Using immunoSEQ multiplex PCR, the repertoire was profiled, and TCRdb retains in-frame clones only, with some absent. There are 40,000 to 50,000 clones in the sample; about four fifths occur only once, and roughly 40% lies in the top ten. The source material was peripheral blood. All receptors derive from a woman older than 75 with acute or convalescent COVID-19.

The chain has TRBV11-2 and TRBJ1-2, with D perhaps matching TRBD1 (5 bases). The CDR3 sequence is 13 residues long. V dropped 4 bases and J dropped 5 bases, with 11 bases sitting between them. CDR1 is SGHAT and CDR2 is FQNNGV in the germline V gene. The CDR3 DNA sequence: TGTGCCAGCAGCTCCCGGACATCATATGGCTACACCTTC. Encoded protein: CASSSRTSYGYTF.

The genes are TRBV7-8 and TRBJ1-2, with D maybe TRBD1 (5 bases). Looked up from germline, CDR1 is SGHVS and CDR2 is FQNEAQ. Trimming left V 2 bases short and J 6 bases short, with 10 bases between. The CDR3 loop spans 13 amino acids. This CDR3 is CASSLWSRDGYTF. CDR3 in DNA: TGTGCCAGCAGCTTATGGTCCAGGGATGGCTACACCTTC.

This clone was detected only a few times. V and J are TRBV30 and TRBJ1-4, with 8 bases matching TRBD1. Germline V lookup: CDR1 GTSNPN, CDR2 SVGIG (reference sequence). V was clipped by 2 bases and J by 8 bases; unmatched bases: 10. There are 15 residues in the CDR3. In nucleotides, the CDR3 is TGTGCCTGGAGTCCGACCGGACAGGGTGGGGAAAAACTGTTTTTT. Protein sequence: CAWSPTGQGGEKLFF.

The CDR3 protein is CASSFRTGHGVIGNQPQHF. The DNA of the CDR3 is TGTGCCAGCAGTTTCAGGACGGGACATGGGGTCATTGGCAATCAGCCCCAGCATTTT. The chain recombines TRBV28 with TRBJ1-5, with D perhaps TRBD1 (6 bases). This CDR3 spans 19 amino acids. Germline CDR1 reads MDHEN; CDR2 reads SYDVKM. V was pared by 3 bases and J by 2 bases, with 23 bases between. The full variable domain, completed using reference TRBV28 and TRBJ1-5, is DVKVTQSSRYLVKRTGEKVFLECVQDMDHENMFWYRQDPGLGLRLIYFSYDVKMKEKGDIPEGYSVSREKKERFSLILESASTNQTSMYLCASSFRTGHGVIGNQPQHFGDGTRLSIL.

The rearrangement uses TRBV7-9 and TRBJ1-2; 7 bases map to TRBD1. The ends lost 5 bases at V and 7 bases at J; junction bases unmatched: 7. CDR1 is SEHNR, CDR2 FQNEAQ, per germline (reference sequence). This CDR3 contains 13 residues. The CDR3 loop reads CASSNRGVAGYTF. The CDR3 DNA reads TGTGCCAGCAGCAACAGGGGAGTTGCTGGCTACACCTTC.

The chain combines TRBV4-2 with TRBJ2-3; 8 positions match TRBD2. CDR3 size: 16 residues. The J segment lost 5 bases and the V segment lost 1 base, leaving 8 bases of the junction unmatched. CDR1 and CDR2 from the germline V gene are LGHNA and YNFKEQ. This CDR3 is CASSQGPGGLVDTQYF. As DNA, the CDR3 is TGTGCCAGCAGCCAAGGTCCGGGGGGGCTGGTAGATACGCAGTATTTT.

This clone was seen at least ten times. Different DNA sequences within this sample yield the same CDR3. The CDR3 loop reads CASSFDRGLQETQYF. In nucleotides, the CDR3 is TGTGCCAGCAGCTTCGACAGGGGGCTTCAAGAGACCCAGTACTTC. This chain links TRBV7-2 with TRBJ2-5; 10 nucleotides agree with TRBD1. The CDR3 consists of 15 residues. In germline, CDR1 is SGHTA, CDR2 FQGNSA. With 3 bases clipped from V and 2 bases from J, the junction kept 3 bases outside the gene matches. The variable domain in full, completed from reference TRBV7-2 and TRBJ2-5, reads GAGVSQSPSNKVTEKGKDVELRCDPISGHTALYWYRQSLGQGLEFLIYFQGNSAPDKSGLPSDRFSAERTGGSVSTLTIQRTQQEDSAVYLCASSFDRGLQETQYFGPGTRLLVL.

This chain joins TRBV19 and TRBJ1-2, with TRBD1 as a possible D gene (6 bases). CDR1 LNHDA and CDR2 SQIVND come from the germline V gene (reference sequence). The CDR3 spans 14 residues. The V end was cut by 5 bases, the J end by 4 bases, with 14 bases between. The CDR3 here is CASSFLDSSYGYTF. The CDR3, as DNA: TGTGCCAGTAGTTTCCTGGACAGTAGCTATGGCTACACCTTC.

This clone came up once. The chain joins TRBV2 to TRBJ2-7, with a possible D match to TRBD1 (6 bases). Germline assignment: CDR1 SNHLY and CDR2 FYNNEI. The CDR3 extends over 13 amino acids. Trimming pared 6 bases from V and 7 bases from J, leaving 16 bases between. CDR3 DNA sequence: TGTGCCAGCAGCCTCCAGGGGCCCGTGGAGCAGTACTTC. This translates into CASSLQGPVEQYF.